A single sample gave rise to the 21 T cell receptor beta chains below, sequenced in a study of shared clonotypes between healthy human individuals. Sequencing used immunoSEQ multiplex PCR; TCRdb keeps in-frame clones, though not all of them. In the table there are about 340,000 clones, roughly 70% of which are singletons. The sequencing sample was made of memory CD4+ T cells sorted from blood. Stated subset: CD45RA-negative fraction. These receptors were obtained from a man aged 25 to 40 in good health.

V gene TRBV28 combines with J gene TRBJ2-2; the match to TRBD1 covers 8 bases. CDR3 length: 17 residues. Looked up from germline, CDR1 is MDHEN and CDR2 is SYDVKM. The V and J ends lost 2 bases and 5 bases, in that order; junction bases with no gene match: 10. CDR3 sequence: CASSLRARQGRTGELFF. The CDR3 coding sequence is TGTGCCAGCAGTTTACGGGCCCGACAGGGGAGGACCGGGGAGCTGTTTTTT. Supplemented by reference TRBV28 and TRBJ2-2, the full variable domain reads DVKVTQSSRYLVKRTGEKVFLECVQDMDHENMFWYRQDPGLGLRLIYFSYDVKMKEKGDIPEGYSVSREKKERFSLILESASTNQTSMYLCASSLRARQGRTGELFFGEGSRLTVL.

This chain links TRBV27 with TRBJ2-3, with 9 bases matching TRBD1. Germline CDR1 MNHEY, CDR2 SMNVEV (reference sequence). V shed 5 bases and J 4 bases; nucleotides not matched to a gene: 10. This CDR3 is 16 amino acids long. The CDR3 here is CASSITGTGIADTQYF. The CDR3 DNA reads as TGTGCCAGCAGTATTACCGGGACAGGGATCGCAGATACGCAGTATTTT.

The chain couples TRBV7-2 to TRBJ1-2; D is possibly TRBD1 (5 bases). Trimming stripped 3 bases from V and 8 bases from J, with 16 bases between. CDR1 and CDR2 from the germline V gene are SGHTA and FQGNSA. The CDR3 is 14 amino acids. The DNA of the CDR3 is TGTGCCAGCAGCTTGTTGGGGGAAAAGAAGGGCTACACCTTC. Its translation is CASSLLGEKKGYTF. Full variable domain (outside the CDR3, taken from reference TRBV7-2 and TRBJ1-2): GAGVSQSPSNKVTEKGKDVELRCDPISGHTALYWYRQSLGQGLEFLIYFQGNSAPDKSGLPSDRFSAERTGGSVSTLTIQRTQQEDSAVYLCASSLLGEKKGYTFGSGTRLTVV.

Notes on this clone: Other DNA sequences within the sample encode an identical CDR3. The rearrangement links TRBV5-5 to TRBJ2-7; 7 positions agree with TRBD1. Germline CDR1 and CDR2: SGHKS and YYEKEE (reference sequence). CDR3 size: 15 residues. With V trimmed by 0 bases and J by 2 bases, 5 bases remained unmatched. The CDR3 region has the DNA TGTGCCAGCAGCTTGGGACAGGGTCCGACCTACGAGCAGTACTTC. As protein: CASSLGQGPTYEQYF.

J is TRBJ2-1 and V is TRBV25-1, with D unclear. Germline V gives CDR1 MGHDK, CDR2 SYGVNS. Trimming pared 4 bases from V and 7 bases from J, leaving 17 bases between. The length of the CDR3 is 15 residues. The CDR3 sequence is CASSALGRLGNEQFF. CDR3 DNA: TGTGCCAGCAGTGCGCTAGGGCGGTTAGGGAATGAGCAGTTCTTC.

This clone was detected only once. V is TRBV11-1 and J is TRBJ2-5, with a tentative D call TRBD2 (5 bases). The germline V and J ends were trimmed by 3 bases and 5 bases, with 19 bases remaining between them. This CDR3 is built from 16 residues. The germline CDR1 and CDR2 sequences are SGHAT and FQDESV (reference sequence). This CDR3 is CASSLGAAGILETQYF. DNA of the CDR3: TGTGCCAGCAGCTTGGGAGCAGCAGGCATTCTGGAGACCCAGTACTTC.

Turning to this clone: This sample includes further DNA sequences coding for the same CDR3. The gene calls are TRBV28 and TRBJ1-2; no clear D. Trimming cost V 6 bases and J 8 bases, with 13 bases left between them. CDR3 size: 12 residues. The germline V gene has CDR1 MDHEN and CDR2 SYDVKM. This CDR3 is CASSLAGSGYTF. CDR3 nucleotide sequence: TGTGCCAGCAGCCTCGCGGGGTCAGGCTACACCTTC.

The gene calls are TRBV5-1 and TRBJ2-3; TRBD2 agrees at 10 bases. CDR3 length: 14 amino acids. Trimming removed 5 bases from V and 3 bases from J; junction bases left unmatched: 3. Germline V gene sequence: CDR1 SGHRS, CDR2 YFSETQ. CDR3 DNA: TGCGCCAGCAGACTACTAGCGGGAACAGATACGCAGTATTTT. Residues: CASRLLAGTDTQYF.

The chain joins TRBV5-1 to TRBJ2-3; perhaps TRBD1 as D (5 bases). The germline V gene has CDR1 SGHRS and CDR2 YFSETQ. V was trimmed by 10 bases and J by 3 bases, leaving 21 bases between them. This CDR3 contains 15 residues. The CDR3 DNA follows: TGCGCCTCCCAGGCGTCCCAGGGTTCGACAGATACGCAGTATTTT. It translates to CASQASQGSTDTQYF.

This clone was counted once. The gene calls are TRBV28 and TRBJ1-2, with TRBD1 as a possible D gene (5 bases). This CDR3 is 13 amino acids long. V was pared by 6 bases and J by 4 bases, with 12 bases between. Germline V gene sequence: CDR1 MDHEN, CDR2 SYDVKM. Written as DNA, the CDR3 is TGTGCCAGCAGCCGTAGACAGATCTATGGCTACACCTTC. Translating it yields CASSRRQIYGYTF.

This clone was recorded many times. This sequence joins TRBV4-3 and TRBJ2-7, with TRBD1 matching 12 bases. V lost 4 bases, J lost 6 bases, and 10 bases stayed unmatched. Germline V gives CDR1 LGHNA, CDR2 YSLEER. This CDR3 has 16 residues. CDR3: CASSRSGQGATPEQYF. For the CDR3, the DNA is TGCGCCAGCAGCCGTTCGGGACAGGGGGCGACACCCGAGCAGTACTTC.

The genes are TRBV11-3 and TRBJ2-2; unclear D gene. The length of the CDR3 is 13 residues. The V and J ends lost 0 bases and 4 bases respectively, with 3 bases between them. Germline CDR1 SGHNT, CDR2 YENEEA. The CDR3 nucleotides read TGTGCCAGCAGCTTAGAAGTCACCGGGGAGCTGTTTTTT. This gives the protein CASSLEVTGELFF.

The chain joins TRBV30 to TRBJ1-1, with TRBD1 matching 7 bases. This CDR3 region has 13 residues. V shed 5 bases, J shed 0 bases, and the junction held 3 bases outside the gene matches. Germline values: CDR1 GTSNPN, CDR2 SVGIG (reference sequence). CDR3 nucleotides: TGTGCCTGGGGGGGACAGCTGAACACTGAAGCTTTCTTT. Its protein product is CAWGGQLNTEAFF.

This sequence joins TRBV19 and TRBJ2-2; D is perhaps TRBD2 (6 bases). Trimming removed 5 bases from V and 0 bases from J, with 7 bases in between. This CDR3 has 14 residues. Looked up from germline, CDR1 is LNHDA and CDR2 is SQIVND (reference sequence). The CDR3 DNA sequence: TGTGCCAGTAGTCGGGACTCGAACACCGGGGAGCTGTTTTTT. This gives the protein CASSRDSNTGELFF.

The rearrangement joins TRBV5-4 to TRBJ2-3; 8 bases map to TRBD1. The CDR3 has 16 residues. Trimming at V came to 2 bases and at J to 3 bases, leaving 8 bases not matched to a gene. Looked up from germline, CDR1 is SGHNT and CDR2 is YYREEE (reference sequence). Written as DNA, the CDR3 is TGTGCCAGCAGCTTCTACAGGGGGGAGTGGACAGATACGCAGTATTTT. Translated: CASSFYRGEWTDTQYF.

The chain combines TRBV15 with TRBJ2-1; D remains ambiguous. The V end was cut by 1 base, the J end by 4 bases, with 11 bases between. Germline CDR1 is LNHNV and CDR2 is YYDKDF (reference sequence). The CDR3 sequence is 15 residues long. The CDR3 spells CATSRGIAEYNEQFF. The DNA for the CDR3 is TGTGCCACCAGCAGAGGGATAGCTGAGTACAATGAGCAGTTCTTC.

This clone turned up a few times. The rearrangement joins TRBV2 to TRBJ2-7, with TRBD2 matching over 8 bases. Germline CDR1 reads SNHLY; CDR2 reads FYNNEI. V lost 4 bases, J lost 4 bases, and 6 bases stayed unmatched. CDR3 length equals 14 residues. DNA for the CDR3: TGTGCCAGCAGTGGTGGGACTAGTATTTACGAGCAGTACTTC. Protein: CASSGGTSIYEQYF.

The chain combines TRBV7-6 with TRBJ2-7; D ambiguous. This CDR3 is 13 amino acids long. V lost 5 bases, J lost 3 bases, and 11 bases lay in between. CDR1 is SGHVS and CDR2 is FNYEAQ in the germline V gene. The CDR3 coding sequence is TGTGCCAGCAGCCACGGTGGGTTCTACGAGCAGTACTTC. Its translation: CASSHGGFYEQYF.

The CDR3 DNA is TGTGCCAGCAGCGTATCAGCGGGAGGTGGACCAGAGACCCAGTACTTC. Residues: CASSVSAGGGPETQYF. The chain joins TRBV9 to TRBJ2-5; 9 nucleotides match TRBD2. This CDR3 contains 16 residues. Germline V lookup: CDR1 SGDLS, CDR2 YYNGEE. The trim removed 1 base at V and 4 bases at J, leaving 8 bases unmatched.

V and J are TRBV2 and TRBJ1-2; the match to TRBD1 covers 7 bases. The V gene's germline CDR1 is SNHLY and CDR2 FYNNEI. Trimming removed 1 base from V and 2 bases from J; junction bases left unmatched: 1. This CDR3 has 14 amino acids. The CDR3 reads CASSEETGNYGYTF. The CDR3 DNA is TGTGCCAGCAGTGAAGAGACAGGGAACTATGGCTACACCTTC.

The chain links TRBV19 to TRBJ2-7; unclear D gene. Germline CDR1 LNHDA, CDR2 SQIVND (reference sequence). This CDR3 has 12 residues. The ends were cut back, 0 bases at V and 6 bases at J, with 6 bases in the middle. The CDR3 loop is CASSIDVGEQYF. CDR3 sequence (DNA): TGTGCCAGTAGTATAGATGTGGGCGAGCAGTACTTC.